Described below is a single TCR beta chain sequence and its context. Its antigen is still unknown. Base qualities are missing; no much larger clone stands one base away. Library construction relied on UMI-ligation and nested PCR. The beta constant-region primer was an equimolar mix of two oligonucleotides covering both TRBC1 and TRBC2. T4 RNA ligase 1 ligated a single-stranded oligonucleotide carrying the SP2 primer and a 12-nucleotide UMI to the cDNA 3' end. Four rounds of PCR, combining the SP2 primer with nested alpha and beta constant-region primers, were used to amplify the ligated cDNA. Incubation of the ligation reaction was carried out at 16 degrees C for about 19-24 hours. PCR2 was typically performed as a SYBR Green qPCR and was stopped at a predetermined threshold so that over-amplification was prevented. Every purification after the first one was done using Agencourt AMPure XP magnetic beads. Libraries were quantified by Qubit and checked on a TapeStation, with a main peak expected near 650 bp. Sequencing of the pooled libraries was done on an Illumina MiSeq using v2 2x251 paired-end kits, which typically yielded roughly 0.95-2.2 million reads per sample. Libraries were pooled at around 4 nM per sample, and about 5-7% PhiX was added to improve cluster recognition. On the study's bioinformatics: FASTQ reads processed by Demultiplexor were assigned V and J genes by Decombinator through tag matching that tolerated a single base-pair mismatch. Collapsinator relied on UMIs to fix sequencing errors as well as frequency errors caused by PCR heterogeneity. CDR3Translator translated TCRs and extracted CDR3s from the conserved cysteine to the FGXG phenylalanine, flagging non-productive sequences. Gini, Shannon entropy and inverse Simpson indices were calculated on repertoires that had been subsampled to equal numbers of UMI-defined TCRs. Within the linear range, a power law was fitted by maximum likelihood to the distributions of clonotype abundance. On one naive CD8 sample, the pipeline and MIGEC gave similar UMI counts, unique TCR numbers and clonal distributions. Repertoires were searched for several thousand CMV-associated CDR3 sequences compiled from VDJdb and a published dataset. The raw public reads went through TCRdb reprocessing: fastp at Q25, MiXCR clone calling, in-frame beta chains kept. Rows matching on CDR3 protein sequence are summarized as one entry with the most common DNA and genes. These V and J calls are TCRdb output, not the study's own analysis. Across this sample there are roughly 40,000 distinct CDR3 sequences, with less than 15% seen only once. Jointly, the top ten make up roughly 21% of the sample.

The data were obtained in a study of naive and memory T cell subsets (dated by TCRdb to about 2017). Turning to the overall study: Sorted naive and memory T cell subsets from peripheral blood were analyzed in the study using a UMI-based, open-source pipeline for TCR alpha and beta sequencing. The functional CMV T cell responses agreed completely with IgG serology results. RNA was DNase-treated and reverse transcribed with TCR constant-region primers, mostly using SuperScript III. The investigation overall reported the following: Following error correction, more than 85% of naive TCR sequences occurred only once, which made naive abundance distributions much steeper than those of memory subsets. Clonotypes were defined as single alpha or beta chain sequences, not paired alpha/beta receptors. In both CD4 and CD8 cells, the Gini index increased while Shannon and inverse Simpson diversity decreased from naive through CM, EM and EMRA. The repertoire findings for the naive and memory subsets could not be validated against a ground truth because none was available. RNA-based TCR counts may be affected by expression changes linked to T cell activation and differentiation. The abundance of TCRs followed a power law with an exponent that differed between naive and memory subsets yet stayed consistent across the three individuals.

Trimming accounts for 6 bases at V and 6 bases at J, while the number of junction bases matched to no gene is 5. The CDR3 goes from the cysteine to the phenylalanine over 13 residues. Only CDR3 DNA is held: 39 bases, read in frame from base 1. Separate amplification of TCR alpha and beta chain libraries was performed from the second PCR step onward. CMV status of each donor was established by measuring IFNgamma production from CD4+ T cells after fresh PBMCs were stimulated overnight with CMV viral lysate. CD4 T cells were positively selected with Miltenyi beads, followed by positive selection of CD8 T cells from the CD4-negative fraction. Cells were stained for CD3, CD4, CD8, CD45RA, CD27 and a live/dead dye and were sorted on a BD Aria II into four subsets based on CD45RA and CD27. Effector memory cells were sorted as CD45RA-CD27-, whereas EMRA cells were sorted as CD45RA+CD27-. Blood was obtained from a few healthy volunteers, and the blood from each volunteer was fractionated into CD4 and CD8 T cells and subsequently into four differentiation subsets. About 110 ml of peripheral blood was collected from each donor, and PBMC were isolated from the blood using Ficoll-Paque PLUS density-gradient centrifugation. Sorted cells were lysed in RLT buffer, and RNA was extracted with a Qiagen RNeasy kit and stored at -80°C.

The receptor comes from a human donor in good health. The sequence joins TRBV12-3 or TRBV12-4 to TRBJ1-1; 9 nucleotides in the junction match TRBD1. Sequenced sample: effector memory CD4+ T cells from blood. The sample's cell subset or site, from its label and the paper: effector memory, CD45RA- CD27-. CDR3 sequence: CASSWGQGAEAFF. The DNA sequence follows: TGTGCCAGCAGCTGGGGACAGGGAGCTGAAGCTTTCTTT.